The 31 T cell receptor beta chains listed next were all sequenced from one sample in a study of cytotoxic CD8 clonotypes in ibrutinib-treated CLL. Using immunoSEQ multiplex PCR, the repertoire was profiled, and TCRdb retains in-frame clones only, with some absent. The data contain about 300,000 clones, around 77% of them singletons. Specimen: PBMCs, collected at disease progression, from a patient treated with ibrutinib. These receptors all come from a human donor with chronic lymphocytic leukemia.

V is TRBV6-6 and J is TRBJ1-5; unclear D gene. CDR1 and CDR2 from the germline V gene are MNHNY and SVGAGI (reference sequence). Trimming removed 6 bases from V and 4 bases from J, with 19 bases in between. The CDR3 totals 16 residues. CDR3 in DNA: TGTGCCAGCAGGGCTAGAGTGGAGGCCGCAAATCAGCCCCAGCATTTT. Encoded protein: CASRARVEAANQPQHF.

This chain links TRBV29-1 with TRBJ1-2, with 7 bases aligning to TRBD1. The V gene end was trimmed by 4 bases and the J gene end by 8 bases; junction bases not matched to a gene: 10. Per germline, CDR1 SQVTM and CDR2 ANQGSEA. CDR3 length: 13 residues. The chain's CDR3 is CSVAEQGRWGYTF. Written as DNA, the CDR3 is TGCAGCGTTGCGGAACAGGGGCGCTGGGGCTACACCTTC.

The chain has TRBV10-3 and TRBJ1-5, with D possibly being TRBD1 (5 bases). V lost 3 bases to trimming and J lost 7 bases, with 10 bases between them. This CDR3 comprises 13 residues. CDR1 and CDR2 from the germline V gene are ENHRY and SYGVKD. This CDR3 is CAISDGGRQPQHF. CDR3 in DNA: TGTGCCATCAGTGACGGGGGTCGGCAGCCCCAGCATTTT.

J is TRBJ1-2 and V is TRBV2, with a possible D match to TRBD1 (5 bases). This CDR3 contains 14 residues. V shed 3 bases and J shed 5 bases, with 13 bases lying between them. Per the germline V gene, CDR1 is SNHLY and CDR2 is FYNNEI. The CDR3: CASSDKGRDYGYTF. In nucleotides, the CDR3 is TGTGCCAGCAGTGACAAGGGACGGGATTATGGCTACACCTTC.

The J gene is TRBJ2-1, the V gene TRBV28, with a weak D call TRBD2 (7 bases). The germline V gene has CDR1 MDHEN and CDR2 SYDVKM. The CDR3 covers 18 residues. Trimming took 5 bases from V and 0 from J, leaving 20 bases between them. The DNA for the CDR3 is TGTGCCAGCAGTCCCAGGGGAGTAGCGGGCCTCTCCTACAATGAGCAGTTCTTC. Translation gives CASSPRGVAGLSYNEQFF.

This rearrangement joins TRBV29-1 to TRBJ1-2, with a possible D match to TRBD1 (5 bases). Per the germline V gene, CDR1 is SQVTM and CDR2 is ANQGSEA. CDR3 size: 10 residues. Trimming removed 7 bases from V and 8 bases from J, with 11 bases in between. CDR3 amino acids: CSDQGVGYTF. Here the CDR3 DNA reads TGCAGCGACCAGGGAGTAGGCTACACCTTC.

The chain is built from TRBV25-1 and TRBJ2-7; TRBD1 matches 7 bases. The CDR3 is made up of 15 amino acids. The V and J ends lost 3 bases and 2 bases, in that order; junction bases with no gene match: 7. CDR1 is MGHDK, CDR2 SYGVNS, per germline. CDR3 DNA: TGTGCCAGCAGTGATCCGGGACAGCCGACCTACGAGCAGTACTTC. Protein sequence: CASSDPGQPTYEQYF.

The rearrangement links TRBV7-2 to TRBJ2-1; 9 positions agree with TRBD2. The CDR3 runs to 15 residues. V dropped 3 bases and J dropped 3; count of bases not matched to a gene: 3. The germline gives CDR1 SGHTA, CDR2 FQGNSA. The CDR3 DNA reads as TGTGCCAGCAGCTTTTCTAGCGGGATCTACAATGAGCAGTTCTTC. It translates to CASSFSSGIYNEQFF.

The DNA of the CDR3 is TGCGCCAGCAGCCAAGGAGGAATAGGAAACACCATATATTTT. Amino acids: CASSQGGIGNTIYF. The V gene is TRBV4-3, the J gene TRBJ1-3; D is unresolved. The V end was cut by 1 base, the J end by 4 bases, with 8 bases between. CDR3 length: 14 residues. From germline, CDR1 is LGHNA and CDR2 YSLEER.

The chain uses TRBV18 and TRBJ2-7; 7 nucleotides agree with TRBD1. J was trimmed by 5 bases and V by 2 bases; bases with no gene match: 6. CDR3 length: 14 residues. Looked up from germline, CDR1 is KGHSH and CDR2 is LQKENI. CDR3: CASSPRQGLDEQYF. The CDR3 DNA is TGTGCCAGCTCACCAAGACAGGGTTTGGACGAGCAGTACTTC.

V is TRBV7-2 and J is TRBJ1-2, with a weak D call TRBD1 (6 bases). CDR3 size: 16 residues. Trimming took 5 bases from V and 4 from J, leaving 20 bases between them. Germline V lookup: CDR1 SGHTA, CDR2 FQGNSA. The CDR3 region is CASSLTGARSGYGYTF. The CDR3 DNA follows: TGTGCCAGCAGCCTGACAGGTGCAAGGTCTGGCTATGGCTACACCTTC.

The CDR3 region is CASSIPGNQPQHF. Here the CDR3 DNA reads TGTGCCAGTAGTATCCCCGGGAATCAGCCCCAGCATTTT. The rearrangement joins TRBV19 to TRBJ1-5; D gene uncertain. CDR1 LNHDA and CDR2 SQIVND come from the germline V gene (reference sequence). Trimming took off 3 bases at V and 4 bases at J, with 7 bases between the two ends. The CDR3 has 13 amino acids.

The gene calls are TRBV18 and TRBJ2-1; maybe TRBD1 (6 bases). CDR1 is KGHSH and CDR2 is LQKENI in the germline V gene. The CDR3 is 15 residues long. V shed 2 bases and J shed 2 bases, with 10 bases lying between them. The CDR3 sequence is CASSPWTDPYNEQFF. In DNA, the CDR3 is TGTGCCAGCTCACCATGGACAGATCCCTACAATGAGCAGTTCTTC.

CDR3 nucleotides: TGCGCCAGCAGCCAAGAGGGGACATCGATCCACACAGATACGCAGTATTTT. Translating gives CASSQEGTSIHTDTQYF. The gene calls are TRBV4-1 and TRBJ2-3; TRBD1 might be the D (6 bases). Germline V gene lookup returns CDR1 MGHRA and CDR2 YSYEKL. Trimming left V 0 bases short and J 2 bases short, with 15 bases between. The CDR3 runs to 17 residues.

The chain is built from TRBV5-6 and TRBJ2-7; D possibly matches TRBD1 or TRBD2 (5 bases each). The CDR3 runs to 13 residues. CDR1 and CDR2 (germline): SGHDT, YYEEEE. V lost 4 bases and J lost 3, with 11 bases in between. CDR3 protein: CASSQGRLYEQYF. Here the CDR3 DNA reads TGTGCCAGCAGCCAGGGACGCCTCTACGAGCAGTACTTC.

The rearrangement joins TRBV5-1 to TRBJ2-7; the D gene could be TRBD1 or TRBD2 (5 bases each). V lost 3 bases, J lost 2 bases, and 21 bases lay in between. CDR1 SGHRS and CDR2 YFSETQ come from the germline V gene. The length of the CDR3 is 17 residues. CDR3: CASSWLGRSGGTYEQYF. CDR3 coding DNA: TGCGCCAGCAGCTGGTTGGGGCGTAGTGGGGGTACCTACGAGCAGTACTTC.

The genes are TRBV5-6 and TRBJ2-5; 7 bases match TRBD1. This CDR3 has 15 amino acids. Trimming took 4 bases from V and 0 from J; bases not matched to a gene: 6. The germline V gene has CDR1 SGHDT and CDR2 YYEEEE. Written as DNA, the CDR3 is TGTGCCAGCAGCCTACCCGGGACAGACCAAGAGACCCAGTACTTC. Its protein product is CASSLPGTDQETQYF.

This clone was detected once. The genes are TRBV7-3 and TRBJ1-3; D is possibly TRBD1 (5 bases). V lost 4 bases, J lost 4 bases, and 8 bases lay in between. The germline CDR1 and CDR2 sequences are SGHTA and FQGTGA. The CDR3 is 13 amino acids. Here the CDR3 DNA reads TGTGCCAGCAGCTCAGGGAGGGGAAACACCATATATTTT. Amino acids: CASSSGRGNTIYF.

This chain uses TRBV18 with TRBJ1-1; no clear D. V lost 2 bases and J lost 0, with 13 bases in between. Germline CDR1 is KGHSH and CDR2 is LQKENI. There are 16 residues in the CDR3. In nucleotides, the CDR3 is TGTGCCAGCTCACCATCTTCGCCTATAATGAACACTGAAGCTTTCTTT. As protein: CASSPSSPIMNTEAFF.

The chain carries TRBV5-6 and TRBJ2-7; 11 bases agree with TRBD1. The CDR3 extends over 15 amino acids. Per the germline V gene, CDR1 is SGHDT and CDR2 is YYEEEE. Trimming cost V 5 bases and J 3 bases; bases outside gene matches: 7. The CDR3: CASRRGQGGDYEQYF. The CDR3 bases are TGTGCCAGCAGAAGGGGACAGGGGGGAGACTACGAGCAGTACTTC.

This clone was counted a single time. This chain uses TRBV15 with TRBJ2-4; tentative D call: TRBD2 (5 bases). The CDR3 is 17 amino acids. CDR1 is LNHNV and CDR2 is YYDKDF in the germline V gene (reference sequence). V gave up 1 base and J gave up 7 bases, with 20 bases separating them. CDR3 sequence: CATSRALGAPGVNIQYF. The CDR3 nucleotides read TGTGCCACCAGCAGAGCCCTGGGAGCCCCAGGTGTGAACATTCAGTACTTC.

The rearrangement uses TRBV6-5 and TRBJ1-2; no reliable D call. CDR1 and CDR2 from the germline V gene are MNHEY and SVGAGI. This CDR3 is built from 15 residues. The ends were cut back, 0 bases at V and 4 bases at J, with 12 bases in the middle. The CDR3 here is CASSYSRGRVYGYTF. The DNA for the CDR3 is TGTGCCAGCAGTTACTCGCGCGGCAGAGTCTATGGCTACACCTTC.

The chain couples TRBV15 to TRBJ1-2; D is uncertain. With 2 bases removed from V and 8 bases from J, the gap between germline ends came to 9 bases. This CDR3 contains 12 residues. Germline CDR1 LNHNV, CDR2 YYDKDF (reference sequence). As DNA, the CDR3 is TGTGCCACCAGCAGACCCTCGGGGGGCTACACCTTC. Amino acid sequence: CATSRPSGGYTF.

The rearrangement joins TRBV6-5 to TRBJ1-6, with D maybe TRBD1 (5 bases). Germline assignment: CDR1 MNHEY and CDR2 SVGAGI. The CDR3 is made up of 15 amino acids. V was pared by 3 bases and J by 6 bases, with 12 bases between. Here the CDR3 reads CASSYMGLLNSPLHF. CDR3 nucleotide sequence: TGTGCCAGCAGTTATATGGGGCTGCTTAATTCACCCCTCCACTTT.

J is TRBJ1-6 and V is TRBV11-1; D is unclear. V lost 3 bases and J lost 11, with 8 bases in between. In germline, CDR1 is SGHAT, CDR2 FQDESV (reference sequence). CDR3 length equals 12 residues. The CDR3 coding sequence is TGTGCCAGCAGCTTGGGGTTTCCACCCCTCCACTTT. Encoded protein: CASSLGFPPLHF.

The V and J genes are TRBV19 and TRBJ1-1; the D gene is possibly TRBD1 (5 bases). The V end lost 6 bases, the J end lost 1 base, and 18 bases lay between the germline ends. The CDR3 is 16 residues long. Germline values: CDR1 LNHDA, CDR2 SQIVND (reference sequence). CDR3 DNA sequence: TGTGCCAGTAGAACAGCCGTTGGAGGGGCGAACACTGAAGCTTTCTTT. Residues: CASRTAVGGANTEAFF.

This sequence joins TRBV15 and TRBJ1-5; D unclear. Trimming removed 8 bases from V and 0 bases from J, with 14 bases in between. CDR1 is LNHNV and CDR2 is YYDKDF in the germline V gene (reference sequence). The CDR3 has 15 amino acids. The CDR3 DNA is TGTGCCACCGGGAGGCAGGTCTATAGCAATCAGCCCCAGCATTTT. Translation gives CATGRQVYSNQPQHF.

This chain uses TRBV29-1 with TRBJ2-1; the match to TRBD2 covers 14 bases. J was trimmed by 4 bases and V by 6 bases; bases with no gene match: 14. The length of the CDR3 is 18 residues. From germline, CDR1 is SQVTM and CDR2 ANQGSEA. The CDR3 is CSVPSGTSGRAPYNEQFF. The CDR3 DNA reads TGCAGCGTCCCTTCCGGGACTAGCGGGAGAGCCCCATACAATGAGCAGTTCTTC.

This chain uses TRBV7-9 with TRBJ2-2, with 7 bases that match TRBD1. The CDR3 runs to 19 residues. CDR1 SEHNR and CDR2 FQNEAQ come from the germline V gene (reference sequence). With V trimmed by 2 bases and J by 4 bases, 16 bases remained unmatched. The CDR3 nucleotides are TGTGCCAGCAGCTTATCTCTCCGTTTGACAGGGATAGGCACCGGGGAGCTGTTTTTT. Protein sequence: CASSLSLRLTGIGTGELFF. The whole variable domain, remainder taken from reference TRBV7-9 and TRBJ2-2, is DTGVSQNPRHKITKRGQNVTFRCDPISEHNRLYWYRQTLGQGPEFLTYFQNEAQLEKSRLLSDRFSAERPKGSFSTLEIQRTEQGDSAMYLCASSLSLRLTGIGTGELFFGEGSRLTVL.

V is TRBV10-3 and J is TRBJ1-1; possible D gene TRBD1, 6 bases. The V gene's germline CDR1 is ENHRY and CDR2 SYGVKD. This CDR3 region has 14 residues. V was cut by 7 bases and J by 1 base, with 13 bases left in between. The CDR3 loop reads CAIKRSQGNTEAFF. For the CDR3, the DNA is TGTGCCATCAAAAGGTCACAGGGGAACACTGAAGCTTTCTTT.

Turning to this clone: This same CDR3 is encoded by further DNA sequences in the sample. This rearrangement joins TRBV7-3 to TRBJ1-1, with D uncertain. Germline CDR1 and CDR2: SGHTA and FQGTGA. The CDR3 is 14 amino acids. Trimming stripped 5 bases from V and 3 bases from J, with 13 bases between. The CDR3 sequence is CASSLDGEDTEAFF. CDR3 nucleotides: TGTGCCAGCAGCCTGGACGGTGAAGACACTGAAGCTTTCTTT.